This is a list of T cell receptor beta chains from one sample in a study of post-analysis software for immune sequencing data. Each CDR3 protein gets one entry after TCRdb re-called the PCR reads with MiXCR. The table shows about 570,000 distinct CDR3 sequences, with roughly 34% occurring only once. Sequenced sample: blood. These receptors came from a girl under 18 with multiple sclerosis. Both conserved end residues are part of each CDR3. D genes are given only for firm matches. Where a row states a size, it is once, few, many or the class of an expanded clone; other rows omit it.

d_gene	abundance	v_gene	j_gene	CDR3nt	CDR3aa
NA	few	TRBV29-1	TRBJ2-5	TGCAGCGTTGCACGGACCCAAGAGACCCAGTACTTC	CSVARTQETQYF
TRBD2	few	TRBV4-1	TRBJ2-1	TGCGCCAGCAGCCAAGATCCTAGCGGGACCTACAATGAGCAGTTCTTC	CASSQDPSGTYNEQFF
NA	NA	TRBV5-1	TRBJ1-2	TGCGCCAGCAGCCGGGAACGAGGGGCTGGCTACACCTTC	CASSRERGAGYTF
TRBD1	few	TRBV20-1	TRBJ1-6	TGCAGTGCTATGGACAGGGGCGGAGATAATTCACCCCTCCACTTT	CSAMDRGGDNSPLHF
NA	few	TRBV2	TRBJ1-4	TGTGCCAGCAGTGAAGCGTCAGGGCCCCCGCTGGAAAAACTGTTTTTT	CASSEASGPPLEKLFF
NA	NA	TRBV7-6	TRBJ2-1	TGTGCCTGCAGCTTAGCGTGGCGGGGCGACCGGGGGAATGAGCAGTTCTTC	CACSLAWRGDRGNEQFF
NA	few	TRBV9	TRBJ2-7	TGTGCCAGCAGCGAAGGGGGGACTCTTTACGAGCAGTACTTC	CASSEGGTLYEQYF
NA	few	TRBV5-1	TRBJ2-7	TGCGCCAGCAGCCCGGGACGGAGCTCCTACGAGCAGTACTTC	CASSPGRSSYEQYF
NA	NA	TRBV20-1	TRBJ2-2	TGCAGTGCTAGCGGGGGTTTTGCAGGGGCCGGGGAGCTGTTTTTT	CSASGGFAGAGELFF
TRBD1	NA	TRBV6-5	TRBJ2-5	TGTGCCAGCAGTTCGACAGGGGTTTTCCAAGAGACCCAGTACTTC	CASSSTGVFQETQYF
NA	few	TRBV6-5	TRBJ1-2	TGTGCCAGCAGCAAACCTGGACCCTATGGCTACACCTTC	CASSKPGPYGYTF
NA	few	TRBV20-1	TRBJ1-5	TGCAGTGCTAGAGGGGTCCCCGTAAGCAGCAATCAGCCCCAGCATTTT	CSARGVPVSSNQPQHF
NA	many	TRBV6-1	TRBJ2-1	TGTGCCAGCAGTTCTTGGGGTTCCACCTACTACAATGAGCAGTTCTTC	CASSSWGSTYYNEQFF
NA	many	TRBV29-1	TRBJ2-1	TGCAGCGTTGAAGATCAGGGTGAGCAGTTCTTC	CSVEDQGEQFF
NA	NA	TRBV18	TRBJ2-1	TGTGCCAGCTCACCGAGACTAGACGAAGGATCGTACAATGAGCAGTTCTTC	CASSPRLDEGSYNEQFF
NA	NA	TRBV7-6	TRBJ2-5	TGTGCCAGCAGTATGAGCGGCATTAACCAAGAGACCCAGTACTTC	CASSMSGINQETQYF
NA	NA	TRBV7-9	TRBJ1-4	TGTGCCCGCAGCTTATCCCGGCTTGTAGGTGAAAAACTGTTTTTT	CARSLSRLVGEKLFF
TRBD2	NA	TRBV7-3	TRBJ2-5	TGTGCCAGCAGCAGGTGGGCCGGGACTAGCGGAGAGACCCAGTACTTC	CASSRWAGTSGETQYF